A selection of T cell receptor beta chains follows, all from one sample in a study of cytomegalovirus exposure and HLA in healthy donors. Profiled with immunoSEQ multiplex PCR; TCRdb holds only in-frame clones, not every one. The repertoire holds over 100,000 clones, with over 75% as singletons. Sequenced sample: PBMCs. The receptors stem from a man aged 40-49 years in good health and CMV-seropositive. Both conserved end residues are part of each CDR3. The D gene is left open where the match is weak. Clone size is stated in some rows and not others, as once, few, many or a class when expanded.

.,17,.,TRBV5-1,TRBJ2-3,CASSLAGLAFSTDTQYF,TGCGCCAGCAGCTTGGCAGGGTTAGCCTTTAGCACAGATACGCAGTATTTT
.,14,.,TRBV19,TRBJ2-2,CASSTALIAGELFF,TGTGCCAGTAGTACAGCGCTGATCGCCGGGGAGCTGTTTTTT
TRBD2,16,.,TRBV4-1,TRBJ2-2,CASSREGGGYPGELFF,TGCGCCAGCAGCCGGGAGGGCGGGGGGTATCCCGGGGAGCTGTTTTTT
.,14,.,TRBV5-4,TRBJ1-1,CASSLGVVNTEAFF,TGTGCCAGCAGCTTGGGAGTGGTGAACACTGAAGCTTTCTTT
.,17,.,TRBV19,TRBJ2-2,CASSMLVRVVNTGELFF,TGTGCCAGTAGTATGCTAGTCCGGGTCGTGAACACCGGGGAGCTGTTTTTT
TRBD1,15,.,TRBV6-5,TRBJ2-5,CASSYAGTGIGRQYF,TGTGCCAGCAGCTACGCCGGGACAGGGATAGGTAGGCAGTACTTC
.,14,.,TRBV4-1,TRBJ1-5,CASSLVVSNQPQHF,TGCGCCAGCAGCCTGGTAGTCAGCAATCAGCCCCAGCATTTT
.,16,few,TRBV5-5,TRBJ2-1,CASSFVLARVENEQFF,TGTGCCAGCAGCTTTGTCTTAGCCAGGGTCGAGAATGAGCAGTTCTTC
TRBD2,17,.,TRBV7-8,TRBJ2-4,CASSSGGISGAVNIQYF,TGTGCCAGCAGCTCTGGGGGGATTAGCGGGGCGGTAAACATTCAGTACTTC
TRBD2,15,.,TRBV28,TRBJ2-3,CASSLGGGGADTQYF,TGTGCCAGCAGTTTAGGCGGGGGGGGCGCAGATACGCAGTATTTT
.,17,.,TRBV9,TRBJ2-1,CASSVAPGASSYNEQFF,TGTGCCAGCAGCGTAGCTCCAGGGGCGAGCTCCTACAATGAGCAGTTCTTC
.,16,.,TRBV10-1,TRBJ2-1,CASSGMGPGSYNEQFF,TGCGCCAGCAGTGGGATGGGCCCCGGCTCCTACAATGAGCAGTTCTTC
.,12,many,TRBV11-1,TRBJ2-3,CASSQSPGTQYF,TGTGCCAGCAGCCAATCGCCCGGTACGCAGTATTTT
.,14,.,TRBV27,TRBJ1-6,CASRRPPLNSPLHF,TGTGCCAGCAGGAGGCCGCCTCTTAATTCACCCCTCCACTTT
.,11,.,TRBV30,TRBJ1-1,CAWRYGRRAFF,TGTGCCTGGAGATATGGCAGGCGAGCTTTCTTT
.,14,.,TRBV28,TRBJ1-2,CASSPGALNYGYTF,TGTGCCAGCAGTCCAGGGGCGCTAAACTATGGCTACACCTTC
TRBD2,15,.,TRBV27,TRBJ2-3,CASSGQGRGGLRQYF,TGTGCCAGCAGTGGCCAGGGGCGGGGGGGTTTAAGGCAGTATTTT
.,14,.,TRBV4-2,TRBJ2-7,CASSLWRGQYEQYF,TGTGCCAGCAGCCTATGGAGGGGCCAATACGAGCAGTACTTC
TRBD1,14,.,TRBV6-5,TRBJ1-6,CASRGQAVNSPLHF,TGTGCCAGCAGGGGACAGGCCGTCAATTCACCCCTCCACTTT
.,16,.,TRBV7-9,TRBJ1-1,CSSSPWGGRELTEAFF,TGTTCCAGCAGCCCTTGGGGGGGGCGCGAATTAACTGAAGCTTTCTTT
TRBD1,14,.,TRBV7-6,TRBJ2-5,CASSLVDRAETQYF,TGTGCCAGCAGCTTAGTTGACAGGGCAGAGACCCAGTACTTC
.,16,.,TRBV6-1,TRBJ1-3,CASSDAWTFSGNTIYF,TGTGCCAGCAGTGACGCTTGGACATTCTCTGGAAACACCATATATTTT
.,18,few,TRBV6-1,TRBJ2-4,CASSERTGRGLAKNIQYF,TGTGCCAGCAGTGAACGGACAGGGAGGGGACTAGCCAAAAACATTCAGTACTTC
TRBD1,15,many,TRBV7-3,TRBJ2-5,CASSQGTGTWETQYF,TGTGCCAGCAGCCAAGGGACAGGAACGTGGGAGACCCAGTACTTC
TRBD1,15,.,TRBV19,TRBJ2-2,CASSMGQGGTGELFF,TGTGCCAGTAGTATGGGACAGGGAGGGACCGGGGAGCTGTTTTTT
TRBD1,17,few,TRBV5-4,TRBJ1-3,CASSLEQGVKTGNTIYF,TGTGCCAGCAGCTTGGAACAGGGGGTGAAAACTGGAAACACCATATATTTT
.,16,.,TRBV7-9,TRBJ2-3,CASTNRNRGGTDTQYF,TGTGCCAGCACCAACAGGAACCGCGGGGGCACAGATACGCAGTATTTT